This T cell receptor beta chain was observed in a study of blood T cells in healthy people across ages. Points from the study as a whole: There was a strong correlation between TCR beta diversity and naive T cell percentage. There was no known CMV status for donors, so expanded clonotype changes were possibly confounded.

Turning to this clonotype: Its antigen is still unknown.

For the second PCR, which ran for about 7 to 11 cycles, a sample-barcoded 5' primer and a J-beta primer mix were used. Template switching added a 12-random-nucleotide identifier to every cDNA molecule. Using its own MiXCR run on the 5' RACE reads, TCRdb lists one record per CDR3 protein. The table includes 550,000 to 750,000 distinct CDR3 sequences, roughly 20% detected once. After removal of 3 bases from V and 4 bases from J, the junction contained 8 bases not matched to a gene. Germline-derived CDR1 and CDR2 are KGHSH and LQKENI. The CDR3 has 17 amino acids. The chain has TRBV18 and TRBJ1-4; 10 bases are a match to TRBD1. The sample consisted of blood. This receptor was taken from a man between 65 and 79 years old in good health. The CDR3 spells CASSPTPGQGINEKLFF. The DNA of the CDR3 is TGTGCCAGCTCACCGACACCGGGACAGGGGATTAATGAAAAACTGTTTTTT.